The TCR beta chain described here comes from a study of technical replicates of blood from a handful of donors. TCRdb's copy holds only in-frame clones and misses some; the assay was immunoSEQ multiplex PCR. The data contain 70,000 to 95,000 clones, about 97% of them singletons. CDR3 length: 15 amino acids. Germline lookup yields CDR1 KGHSH and CDR2 LQKENI. V was clipped by 0 bases and J by 3 bases, with 10 bases between them. The material sequenced was T cells isolated from PBMCs. This chain uses TRBV18 with TRBJ2-3; D uncertain. The receptor comes from a human donor in good health. The CDR3 DNA is TGTGCCAGCTCACCACCGAGTTCGCCGACAGATACGCAGTATTTT. Its protein product is CASSPPSSPTDTQYF.